Each of the 10 T cell receptor beta chains below was sequenced from the same sample in a study of Tregs in tolerant kidney transplant recipients. Clones were read by immunoSEQ multiplex PCR, and TCRdb kept only the in-frame ones, dropping some. This sample has under 100,000 clones, with approximately 92% found just once. The sample taken for sequencing was CD8+ T cells from blood. These receptors were obtained from a human donor in good health.

V is TRBV7-9 and J is TRBJ1-2; D is possibly TRBD1 (6 bases). There are 13 residues in the CDR3. Looked up from germline, CDR1 is SEHNR and CDR2 is FQNEAQ (reference sequence). V dropped 5 bases and J dropped 4 bases, with 11 bases sitting between them. This CDR3 is CASSATGFYGYTF. CDR3 nucleotides: TGTGCCAGCAGCGCTACAGGGTTCTATGGCTACACCTTC.

This rearrangement joins TRBV4-1 to TRBJ2-3; 13 positions match TRBD2. This CDR3 has 17 residues. Germline-derived CDR1 and CDR2 are MGHRA and YSYEKL. With V trimmed by 4 bases and J by 2 bases, 6 bases remained unmatched. The CDR3 reads CASSPSTSGGTTDTQYF. For the CDR3, the DNA is TGCGCCAGCAGCCCCTCGACTAGCGGGGGGACCACAGATACGCAGTATTTT.

As concerns this clone: At one boundary the junction diverges from the germline segment, which might be a read error. The V and J genes are TRBV7-7 and TRBJ2-1; D assignment may be TRBD1 or TRBD2 (5 bases each). The CDR3 runs 15 residues. Per germline, CDR1 SSHAT and CDR2 FNYEAQ (reference sequence). As DNA, the CDR3 is TGTGCTAGCAGCTTAGGGACCGACCCTTACAATGAGCAGTTCTTC. Encoded protein: CASSLGTDPYNEQFF.

The chain carries TRBV7-3 and TRBJ2-3; D perhaps matches TRBD1 (6 bases). The germline gives CDR1 SGHTA, CDR2 FQGTGA. This CDR3 contains 17 residues. V lost 0 bases and J 6 bases, leaving 19 bases between the germline ends. The CDR3 protein is CASSLTATGLSLDTQYF. DNA for the CDR3: TGTGCCAGCAGCTTAACCGCCACAGGGTTAAGTTTGGATACGCAGTATTTT.

The rearrangement joins TRBV7-9 to TRBJ2-7; possibly TRBD1 or TRBD2 for D (7 bases each). The CDR3 consists of 16 residues. Trimming cost V 3 bases and J 0 bases, with 15 bases left between them. The germline V gene has CDR1 SEHNR and CDR2 FQNEAQ (reference sequence). DNA of the CDR3: TGTGCCAGCAGCTTTGGGGGGGACAGAAGCTCCTACGAGCAGTACTTC. Amino acids: CASSFGGDRSSYEQYF.

This clone is a singleton in its sample. The chain joins TRBV6-6 to TRBJ1-1; no clear D gene. Per germline, CDR1 MNHNY and CDR2 SVGAGI (reference sequence). V lost 2 bases and J lost 4, with 8 bases in between. The CDR3 runs to 13 residues. The CDR3 spells CASSYRDGTEAFF. The CDR3 DNA sequence: TGTGCCAGCAGTTACAGGGATGGCACTGAAGCTTTCTTT.

This clone came up once. This rearrangement joins TRBV19 to TRBJ2-7, with 11 bases that match TRBD2. With 6 bases clipped from V and 2 bases from J, the junction kept 6 bases outside the gene matches. Germline V gene sequence: CDR1 LNHDA, CDR2 SQIVND (reference sequence). This CDR3 has 15 amino acids. In DNA form, the CDR3 reads TGTGCCAGTAGCCTGACTAGCGGGGTCGCCTACGAGCAGTACTTC. Protein: CASSLTSGVAYEQYF.

The chain links TRBV19 to TRBJ2-1; 13 positions agree with TRBD2. Germline trimming cut 1 base from V and 4 bases from J; bases unmatched to any gene: 4. The CDR3 contains 17 residues. Germline V gene sequence: CDR1 LNHDA, CDR2 SQIVND (reference sequence). In DNA form, the CDR3 reads TGTGCCAGTAGTATAGTCCCGGGACTAGCGGGGTACAATGAGCAGTTCTTC. Translated, it gives CASSIVPGLAGYNEQFF.

In this sample, this clone turned up a few times. The rearrangement joins TRBV6-4 to TRBJ1-6, with D unclear. In germline, CDR1 is MRHNA, CDR2 SNTAGT. The CDR3 sequence is 15 residues long. The V and J ends lost 2 bases and 7 bases respectively, with 12 bases between them. CDR3 in DNA: TGTGCCAGCAGTGACGGGTCGTACCTGAATTCACCCCTCCACTTT. It yields the protein CASSDGSYLNSPLHF.

The chain has TRBV4-1 and TRBJ1-6, with a possible D match to TRBD1 (5 bases). The CDR3 is 14 amino acids. CDR1 and CDR2 (germline): MGHRA, YSYEKL. The V end lost 4 bases, the J end lost 11 bases, and 15 bases lay between the germline ends. The DNA for the CDR3 is TGCGCCAGCAGCCTCTCGGGGGTTTTAGCACCCCTCCACTTT. Translating it yields CASSLSGVLAPLHF.